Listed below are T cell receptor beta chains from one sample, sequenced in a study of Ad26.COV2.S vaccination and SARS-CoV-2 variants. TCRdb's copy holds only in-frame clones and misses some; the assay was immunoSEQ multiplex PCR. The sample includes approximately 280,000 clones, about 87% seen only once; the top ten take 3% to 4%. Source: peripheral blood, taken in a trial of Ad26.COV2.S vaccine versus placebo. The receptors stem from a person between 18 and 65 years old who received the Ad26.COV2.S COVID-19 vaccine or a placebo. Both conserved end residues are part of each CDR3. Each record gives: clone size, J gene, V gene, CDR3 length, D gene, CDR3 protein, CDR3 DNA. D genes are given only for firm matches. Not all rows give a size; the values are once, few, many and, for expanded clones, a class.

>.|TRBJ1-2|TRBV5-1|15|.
CASSPGTEPNYGYTF
TGCGCCAGCAGCCCGGGGACCGAGCCTAACTATGGCTACACCTTC
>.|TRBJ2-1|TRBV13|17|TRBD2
CASSSGGGVASYNEQFF
TGTGCCAGCAGCTCGGGGGGAGGGGTCGCCTCCTACAATGAGCAGTTCTTC
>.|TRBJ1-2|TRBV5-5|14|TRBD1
CASSPGQGRLGYTF
TGTGCCAGCAGCCCGGGACAGGGAAGACTTGGCTACACCTTC
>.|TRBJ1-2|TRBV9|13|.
CASSAKDRDGYTF
TGTGCCAGCAGCGCGAAAGACCGAGATGGCTACACCTTC
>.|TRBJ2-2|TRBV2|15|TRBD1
CASSEAGRGSGELFF
TGTGCCAGCAGTGAAGCTGGCAGGGGGTCCGGGGAGCTGTTTTTT
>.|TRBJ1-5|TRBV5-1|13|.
CASSLVVGQPQHF
TGCGCCAGCAGCTTGGTTGTGGGACAGCCCCAGCATTTT
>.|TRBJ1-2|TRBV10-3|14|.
CAISESLWGSGYTF
TGTGCCATCAGTGAGTCGCTTTGGGGGTCTGGCTACACCTTC
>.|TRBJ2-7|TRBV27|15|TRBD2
CASSPLADDSYEQYF
TGTGCCAGCAGCCCCCTAGCGGACGACTCCTACGAGCAGTACTTC
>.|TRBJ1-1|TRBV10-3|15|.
CAISESQGRNTEAFF
TGTGCCATCAGTGAGTCTCAGGGGAGGAACACTGAAGCTTTCTTT
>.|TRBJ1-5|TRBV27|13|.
CASSRNSNQPQHF
TGTGCCAGCAGTCGGAATAGCAATCAGCCCCAGCATTTT
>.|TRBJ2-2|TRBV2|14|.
CASSVFRLGGELFF
TGTGCCAGCAGTGTATTCAGGCTTGGCGGGGAGCTGTTTTTT
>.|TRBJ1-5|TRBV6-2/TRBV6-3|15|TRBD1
CASSGQGAGNQPQHF
TGTGCCAGCAGTGGACAGGGAGCGGGCAATCAGCCCCAGCATTTT
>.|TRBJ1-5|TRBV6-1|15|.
CASSENLYSNQPQHF
TGTGCCAGCAGTGAAAACCTTTATAGCAATCAGCCCCAGCATTTT
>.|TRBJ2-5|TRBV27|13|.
CASSSVGQETQYF
TGTGCCAGCAGTAGCGTAGGCCAAGAGACCCAGTACTTC
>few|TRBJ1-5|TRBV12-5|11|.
CASGSSQPQHF
TGTGCTAGTGGTTCTAGTCAGCCCCAGCATTTT
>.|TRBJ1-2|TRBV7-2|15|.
CASSPPSRGTGGYTF
TGTGCCAGCAGCCCCCCCTCTCGGGGAACTGGTGGCTACACCTTC
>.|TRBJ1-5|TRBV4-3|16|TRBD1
CASSQGTGVSNQPQHF
TGCGCCAGCAGCCAAGGGACAGGGGTTAGCAATCAGCCCCAGCATTTT
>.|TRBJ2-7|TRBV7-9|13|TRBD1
CASSKDRGYEQYF
TGTGCCAGCAGCAAGGACAGGGGCTACGAGCAGTACTTC
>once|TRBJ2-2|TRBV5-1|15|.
CASSLALAGTGELFF
TGCGCCAGCAGCTTGGCGCTAGCCGGCACCGGGGAGCTGTTTTTT
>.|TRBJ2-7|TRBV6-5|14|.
CASNLRGVAYEQYF
TGTGCCAGCAACCTCAGGGGTGTGGCCTACGAGCAGTACTTC
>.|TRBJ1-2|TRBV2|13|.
CASSPGANYGYTF
TGTGCCAGCAGTCCGGGGGCTAACTATGGCTACACCTTC
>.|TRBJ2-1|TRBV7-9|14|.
CASSSRTAYNEQFF
TGTGCCAGCAGCTCTAGGACAGCGTACAATGAGCAGTTCTTC